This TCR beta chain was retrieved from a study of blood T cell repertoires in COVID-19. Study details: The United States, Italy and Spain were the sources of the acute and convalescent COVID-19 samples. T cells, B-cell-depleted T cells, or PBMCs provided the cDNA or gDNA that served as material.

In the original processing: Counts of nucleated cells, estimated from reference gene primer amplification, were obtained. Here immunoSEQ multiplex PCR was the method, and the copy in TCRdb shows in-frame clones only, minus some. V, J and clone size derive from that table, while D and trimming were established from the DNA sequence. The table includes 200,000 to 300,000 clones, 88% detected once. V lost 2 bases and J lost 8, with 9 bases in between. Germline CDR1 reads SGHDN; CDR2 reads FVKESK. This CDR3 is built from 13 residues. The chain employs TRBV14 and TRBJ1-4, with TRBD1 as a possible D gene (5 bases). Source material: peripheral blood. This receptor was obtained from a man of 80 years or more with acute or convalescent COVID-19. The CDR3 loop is CASSQRRGEKLFF. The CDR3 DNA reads TGTGCCAGCAGCCAAAGGAGGGGAGAAAAACTGTTTTTT.